The clone carrying this T cell receptor (beta chain) was detected only once. Trimming stripped 5 bases from V and 8 bases from J, with 16 bases between. CDR3 length equals 15 residues. From germline, CDR1 is SGHTA and CDR2 FQGNSA. Using immunoSEQ multiplex PCR, the repertoire was profiled, and TCRdb retains in-frame clones only, with some absent. The sample includes over 85,000 clones, 80% to 95% of them seen just once. The data belong to a study of blood T cell repertoires in COVID-19. Study-wide background: From T cells, B-cell-depleted T cells, or PBMCs came the material, which was cDNA or gDNA.

The sequenced sample consisted of peripheral blood. V is TRBV7-2 and J is TRBJ1-6; weak D call: TRBD1 (5 bases). The source of this sequence is a man younger than 35 with acute or convalescent COVID-19. The CDR3 protein is CASSPGRGGDSPLHF. Written as DNA, the CDR3 is TGTGCCAGCAGCCCGGGGAGGGGCGGGGATTCACCCCTCCACTTT.